The T cell receptor (beta chain) described here comes from a study of OX40 agonist ivuxolimab in advanced cancers. Overall study: Ivuxolimab, which is an agonistic anti-OX40 (CD134) antibody, was administered to the patients. The study, taken as a whole, reports: At doses 0.1 to 3.0 mg/kg, CD4+ and CD8+ clones expanded.

With respect to this clone: Antigen specificity is unknown.

The CDR3 is 15 amino acids. The J segment lost 1 base and the V segment lost 4 bases, leaving 4 bases of the junction unmatched. Germline loops: CDR1 LNHDA, CDR2 SQIVND (reference sequence). TCRdb keeps only in-frame clones here, not all; method: immunoSEQ multiplex PCR. The repertoire includes about 22,000 clones, 75% to 90% of them detected once, and around 27% sits in the top ten. At cycle 4 day 1, cycle 7 day 1, and baseline, blood was sampled. The chain is built from TRBV19 and TRBJ2-7; 10 nucleotides line up with TRBD2. The specimen comprised CD4+ or CD8+ T cells sorted from blood, sampled in a trial of the OX40 agonist ivuxolimab. The clonotype comes from an adult with an advanced solid tumor such as melanoma, head and neck, liver or kidney cancer. CDR3 sequence reads: CASSSSSGSSYEQYF. The CDR3, as DNA: TGTGCCAGTAGTAGTTCTAGCGGGAGTTCCTACGAGCAGTACTTC.